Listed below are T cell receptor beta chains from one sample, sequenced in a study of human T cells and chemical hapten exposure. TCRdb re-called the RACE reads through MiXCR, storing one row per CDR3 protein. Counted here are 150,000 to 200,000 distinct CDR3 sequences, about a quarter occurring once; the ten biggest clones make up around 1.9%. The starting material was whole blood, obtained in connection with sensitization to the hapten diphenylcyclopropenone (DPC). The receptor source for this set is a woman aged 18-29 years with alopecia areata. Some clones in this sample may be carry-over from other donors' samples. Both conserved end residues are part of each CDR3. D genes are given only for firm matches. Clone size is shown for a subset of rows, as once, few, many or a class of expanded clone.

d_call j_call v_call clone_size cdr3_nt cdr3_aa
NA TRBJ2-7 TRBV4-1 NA TGCGCCAGCAGCCAAGTAGGCAGGGGCCTCCCCTACGAGCAGTACTTC CASSQVGRGLPYEQYF
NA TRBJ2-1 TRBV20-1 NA TGCAGTGCTAAATACGGCATTGAGCAGTTCTTC CSAKYGIEQFF
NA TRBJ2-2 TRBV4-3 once TGCGCCAGCAGCCAAGAGGGGGGAGTCACCGGGGAGCTGTTTTTT CASSQEGGVTGELFF
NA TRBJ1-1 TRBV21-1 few TGTGCCATCGCCCTTAGGGGCACTGAAGCTTTCTTT CAIALRGTEAFF
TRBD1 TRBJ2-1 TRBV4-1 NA TGCGCCACCCACCCAGCTTTACCACGGACAGGCCCACTCAGCTCCTACAATGAGCAGTTCTTC CATHPALPRTGPLSSYNEQFF
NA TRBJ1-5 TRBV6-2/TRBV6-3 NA TGTGCCAGCAGTTGGGGAGGGGGCAATCAGCCCCAGCATTTT CASSWGGGNQPQHF
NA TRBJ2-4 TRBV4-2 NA TGTGCCAGCCGCTCTACAACGGACGGAAAAAACATTCAGTACTTC CASRSTTDGKNIQYF
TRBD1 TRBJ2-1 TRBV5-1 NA TGCGCCAGCAAAGGGACAGGGGTGCGCAATGAGCAGTTCTTC CASKGTGVRNEQFF
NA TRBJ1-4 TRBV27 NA TGTGCCAGCAGTTGGGGGGTAAATGAAAAACTGTTTTTT CASSWGVNEKLFF
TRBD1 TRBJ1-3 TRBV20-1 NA TGCAGTGCCTCAGGGGGTGCTGGAAACACCATATATTTT CSASGGAGNTIYF
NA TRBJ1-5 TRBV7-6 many TGTGCCAGCAGCTCAGCGGGGAATCAGCCCCAGCATTTT CASSSAGNQPQHF
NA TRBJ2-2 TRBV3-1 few TGTGCCAGCAGCCAAGCCACCGGGGAGCTGTTTTTT CASSQATGELFF
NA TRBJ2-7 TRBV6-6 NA TGTGCAGAATCAAACTCGCCCTTCTACGAGCAGTACTTC CAESNSPFYEQYF
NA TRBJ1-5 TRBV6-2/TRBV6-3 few TGTGCCAGCAGACTACAGGGCTATAGCAATCAGCCCCAGCATTTT CASRLQGYSNQPQHF
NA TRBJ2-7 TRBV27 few TGTGCCAGCAGTCGGGACGGTGAGTTTCGAGTGCAGTACTTC CASSRDGEFRVQYF
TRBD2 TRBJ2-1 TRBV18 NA TGTGCCAGCTCCCTAGCGGGAAACTACAATGAGCAGTTCTTC CASSLAGNYNEQFF
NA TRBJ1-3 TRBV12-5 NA TGTGCTAGTGCCCAGGGCTCTGGAAACACCATATATTTT CASAQGSGNTIYF
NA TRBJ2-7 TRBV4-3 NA TGCGCCAGCAGCCCCTTCCAGGGCTACGAGCAGTACTTC CASSPFQGYEQYF
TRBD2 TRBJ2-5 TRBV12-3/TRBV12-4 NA TGTGCCAGCAGTTTAACGGGGGGGCGAGAGACCCAGTACTTC CASSLTGGRETQYF